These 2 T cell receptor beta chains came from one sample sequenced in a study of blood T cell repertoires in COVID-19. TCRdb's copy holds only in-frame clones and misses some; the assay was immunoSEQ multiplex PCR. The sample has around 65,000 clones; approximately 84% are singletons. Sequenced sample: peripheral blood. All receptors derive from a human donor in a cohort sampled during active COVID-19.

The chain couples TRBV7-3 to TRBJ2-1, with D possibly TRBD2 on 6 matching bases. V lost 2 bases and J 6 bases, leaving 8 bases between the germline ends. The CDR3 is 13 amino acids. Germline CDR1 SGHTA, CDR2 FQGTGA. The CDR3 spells CASSLGGPNEQFF. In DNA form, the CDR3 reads TGTGCCAGCAGCTTAGGAGGGCCCAATGAGCAGTTCTTC.

The CDR3 coding sequence is TGTGCCAGCAGTTTAGCGGGAGGGCCTCTAAATACGCAGTATTTT. Protein: CASSLAGGPLNTQYF. The J gene is TRBJ2-3, the V gene TRBV28, with 9 bases fitting TRBD2. This CDR3 comprises 15 residues. CDR1 is MDHEN, CDR2 SYDVKM, per germline. Unmatched junction bases numbered 7, after V lost 2 bases and J lost 7 bases.